The clone carrying this T cell receptor beta chain has only one observation. CDR3 length: 15 residues. In germline, CDR1 is WSHSY, CDR2 SAAADI. Trimming removed 5 bases from V and 7 bases from J; junction bases left unmatched: 6. The data derive from a study of control samples from healthy donors and cancer patients. The repertoire was sequenced with immunoSEQ multiplex PCR; TCRdb's copy has only in-frame clones and lacks some. This table holds 200,000 or so clones, just under 95% found once. The chain joins TRBV10-2 to TRBJ2-1, with 12 bases identical to TRBD2. The specimen sequenced was blood. This TCR came from a man aged 45-65 years in good health. The CDR3 coding sequence is TGCGCCAGCAGTTCTAGCGGGGGGGCTAATAATGAGCAGTTCTTC. Its translation is CASSSSGGANNEQFF.